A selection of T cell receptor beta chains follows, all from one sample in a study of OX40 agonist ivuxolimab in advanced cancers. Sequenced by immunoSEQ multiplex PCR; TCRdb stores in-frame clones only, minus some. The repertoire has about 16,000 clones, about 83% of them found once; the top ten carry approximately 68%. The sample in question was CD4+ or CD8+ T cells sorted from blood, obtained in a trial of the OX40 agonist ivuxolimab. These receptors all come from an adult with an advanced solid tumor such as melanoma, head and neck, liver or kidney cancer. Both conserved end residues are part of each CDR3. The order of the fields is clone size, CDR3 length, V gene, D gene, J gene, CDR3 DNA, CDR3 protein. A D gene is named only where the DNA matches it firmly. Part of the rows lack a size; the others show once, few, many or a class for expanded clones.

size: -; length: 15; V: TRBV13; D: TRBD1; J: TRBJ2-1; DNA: TGTGCCAGCAGCCGGGACCAGACAGGGTCGAATGAGCAGTTCTTC; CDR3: CASSRDQTGSNEQFF
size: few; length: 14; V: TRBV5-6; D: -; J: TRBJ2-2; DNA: TGTGCCAGCAGCTTGGCCAGTAACACCGGGGAGCTGTTTTTT; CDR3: CASSLASNTGELFF
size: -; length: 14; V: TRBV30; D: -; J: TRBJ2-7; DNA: TGTGCCTGGAGTGAGGCAGGGGCATCCTACGAGCAGTACTTC; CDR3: CAWSEAGASYEQYF
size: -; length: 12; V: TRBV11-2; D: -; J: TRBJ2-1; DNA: TGTGCCAGCAGCTTAGAAAACAGGGCCCAGTTCTTC; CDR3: CASSLENRAQFF
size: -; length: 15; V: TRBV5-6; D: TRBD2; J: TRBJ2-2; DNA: TGTGCCAGCAGCTTGAGGCTAGCGGCCACCGGGGAGCTGTTTTTT; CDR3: CASSLRLAATGELFF
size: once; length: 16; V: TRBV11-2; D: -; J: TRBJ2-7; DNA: TGTGCCAGCAGCTTAGCGGCCGGTCGGGTGGCCTACGAGCAGTACTTC; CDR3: CASSLAAGRVAYEQYF
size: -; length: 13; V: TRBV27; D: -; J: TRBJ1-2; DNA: TGTGCCAGCGCCGTTAGGGGTGGGTATGGCTACACCTTC; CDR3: CASAVRGGYGYTF
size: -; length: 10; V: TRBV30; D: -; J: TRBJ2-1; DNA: TGTGCCTGGAGGCACAATGAGCAGTTCTTC; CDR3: CAWRHNEQFF
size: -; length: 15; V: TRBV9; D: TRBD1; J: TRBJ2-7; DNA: TGTGCCAGCAGCAATACACAGGGGGCTTCCTACGAGCAGTACTTC; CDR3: CASSNTQGASYEQYF
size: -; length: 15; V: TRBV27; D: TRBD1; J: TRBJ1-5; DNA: TGTGCCAGCCGCCAAACAGGGGCCAGCAATCAGCCCCAGCATTTT; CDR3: CASRQTGASNQPQHF
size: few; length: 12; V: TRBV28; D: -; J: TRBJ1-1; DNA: TGTGCCAGCAGTTCCTTCCGCACTGAAGCTTTCTTT; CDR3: CASSSFRTEAFF
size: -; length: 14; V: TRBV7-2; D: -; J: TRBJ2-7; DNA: TGTGCCAGCAGCTTAGCGGGTCCAACCTACGAGCAGTACTTC; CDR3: CASSLAGPTYEQYF
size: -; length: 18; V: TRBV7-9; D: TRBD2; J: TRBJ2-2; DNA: TGTGCCAGCAGCTCTACGATTAGCGGGAGGCTGAACACCGGGGAGCTGTTTTTT; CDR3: CASSSTISGRLNTGELFF
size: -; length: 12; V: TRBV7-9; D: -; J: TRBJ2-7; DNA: TGTGCCAGCAGCCTAGACTCTTTCGAGCAGTACTTC; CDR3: CASSLDSFEQYF
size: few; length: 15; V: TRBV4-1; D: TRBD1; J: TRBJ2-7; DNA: TGCGCCAGCAGCCACGACGGGACAGGAGCCTACGAGCAGTACTTC; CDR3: CASSHDGTGAYEQYF
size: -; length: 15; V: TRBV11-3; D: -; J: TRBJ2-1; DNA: TGTGCCAGCAGCTTGAGGGAGAGCTCCTACAATGAGCAGTTCTTC; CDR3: CASSLRESSYNEQFF
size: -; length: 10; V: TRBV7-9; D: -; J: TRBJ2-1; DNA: TGTGCCAGCAGCTGGAATGAGCAGTTCTTC; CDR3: CASSWNEQFF
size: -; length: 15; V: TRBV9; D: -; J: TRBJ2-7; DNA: TGTGCCAGCAGTGAGACAGGTATCCCCTCCTACGAGCAGTACTTC; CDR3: CASSETGIPSYEQYF
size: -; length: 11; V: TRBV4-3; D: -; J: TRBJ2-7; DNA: TGCGCCAGCAGCCGGAATTCCGGGTTTCAGTTC; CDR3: CASSRNSGFQF
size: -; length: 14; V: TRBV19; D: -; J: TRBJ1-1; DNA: TGTGCCAGTAGTATGGCCCCTGTGGGCACTGAAGCTTTCTTT; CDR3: CASSMAPVGTEAFF
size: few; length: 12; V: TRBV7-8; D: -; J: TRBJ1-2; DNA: TGTGCCAGCAGCCCAGGGTCGGATGGCTACACCTTC; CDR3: CASSPGSDGYTF
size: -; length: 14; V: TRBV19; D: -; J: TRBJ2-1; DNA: TGTGCCAGTAGTAGGGGGGTGACCTACAATGAGCAGTTCTTC; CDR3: CASSRGVTYNEQFF
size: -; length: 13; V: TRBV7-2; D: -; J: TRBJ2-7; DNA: TGTGCCAGCAGCTTGGCAGGCTCCTACGAGCAGTACTTC; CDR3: CASSLAGSYEQYF
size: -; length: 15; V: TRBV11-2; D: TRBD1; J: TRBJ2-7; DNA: TGTGCCAGCAGCTTGACAGGGGGGGATGGTTACGAGCAGTACTTC; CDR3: CASSLTGGDGYEQYF
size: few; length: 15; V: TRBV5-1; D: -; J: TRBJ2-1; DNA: TGCGCCAGCAGCTTGGAACAGTACTCCTACAATGAGCAGTTCTTC; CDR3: CASSLEQYSYNEQFF
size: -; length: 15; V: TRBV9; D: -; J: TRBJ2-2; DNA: TGTGCCAGCAGCGTCGGGGAATATAACACCGGGGAGCTGTTTTTT; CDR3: CASSVGEYNTGELFF
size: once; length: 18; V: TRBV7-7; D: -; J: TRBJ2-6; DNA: TGTGCCAGCAGCATCTACACTAAGTGCCACAAAAGTCGGGACGTCCTGACTTTC; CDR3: CASSIYTKCHKSRDVLTF
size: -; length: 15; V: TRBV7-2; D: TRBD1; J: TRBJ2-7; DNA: TGTGCCAGCAGCCAAATACAGGGGGCCCCCTACGAGCAGTACTTC; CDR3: CASSQIQGAPYEQYF
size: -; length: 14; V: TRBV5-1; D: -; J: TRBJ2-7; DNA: TGCGCCAGCAGCTTGGGTCTGCAAAGCTACGAGCAGTACTTC; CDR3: CASSLGLQSYEQYF
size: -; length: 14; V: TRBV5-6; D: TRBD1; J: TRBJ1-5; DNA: TGTGCCAGCAGCATCCACAGGGGGGCTCAGCCCCAGCATTTT; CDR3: CASSIHRGAQPQHF
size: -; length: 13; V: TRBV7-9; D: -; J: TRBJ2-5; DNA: TGTGCCAGCAGCTTCGCAGGGCAAGAGACCCAGTACTTC; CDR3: CASSFAGQETQYF
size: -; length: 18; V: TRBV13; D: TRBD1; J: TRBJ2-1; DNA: TGTGCCAGCAGCTTAACCTTCGGACCGGGACAGCCTGACAATGAGCAGTTCTTC; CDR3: CASSLTFGPGQPDNEQFF
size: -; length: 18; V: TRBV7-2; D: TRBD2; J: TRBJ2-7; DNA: TGTGCCAGCAGCTTACCTGCTAGCGGGAGGAGCAACCCAGGCGAGCAGTACTTC; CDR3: CASSLPASGRSNPGEQYF
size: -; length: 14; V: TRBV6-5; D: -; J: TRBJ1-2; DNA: TGTGCCAGCAGTTACTCGAGGCAGCCAGAAGGCTACACCTTC; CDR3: CASSYSRQPEGYTF
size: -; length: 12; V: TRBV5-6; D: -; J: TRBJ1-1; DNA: TGTGCCAGCAGCCAGCAGAACACTGAAGCTTTCTTT; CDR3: CASSQQNTEAFF
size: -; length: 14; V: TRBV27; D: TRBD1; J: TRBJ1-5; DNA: TGTGCCAGCAGTCCCGGACAGGGGGATCAGCCCCAGCATTTT; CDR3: CASSPGQGDQPQHF
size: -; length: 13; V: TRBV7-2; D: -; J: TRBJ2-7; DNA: TGTGCCAGCAGCTTAGGCACTAACTACGAGCAGTACTTC; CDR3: CASSLGTNYEQYF